The sequence of this T cell receptor beta chain was determined in a study of identical twins (dated by TCRdb to 2015 to 2016). Study-level background: To test whether fetal clonotypes persist, this study deep-sequenced TCR alpha and beta repertoires from monozygotic twins, from unrelated adults of various ages, and from cord blood. To rule out contamination, the twin experiments were replicated at different times with different library preparation protocols.

Only healthy Caucasian donors were included. Three pairs of female monozygotic twins, all aged roughly 18 to 29 years, made up the twin cohort. RNA for TCR libraries was isolated from peripheral blood mononuclear cells. The method behind the library was 5' RACE. The sequencer was an Illumina HiSeq 2000. A universal primer binding site was added through template switching, and the final cDNA carried a unique molecular identifier so that TCR cDNA molecules could be counted accurately. First-strand cDNA for TCR alpha and beta chains was synthesized from specific primers in the conserved constant-segment region. To control for contamination, every cDNA library carried two barcodes: a SMART-Mk sample barcode plus Illumina barcodes. TruSeq adapter sequences along with Illumina sample barcodes were introduced in two successive PCR steps. The Illumina HiSeq platform was used with custom primers to sequence TCR alpha and beta cDNA libraries. The authors' analysis ran thus. MiGEC was used to process raw reads and extract unique molecular identifiers, and MiXCR was used to find CDR3 positions. Recombination models were inferred per individual with the repgenHMM and IGoR tools using an EM algorithm. The tcR package in R was used for shared clonotype analysis, with sharing normalized by the product of cloneset sizes. Out-of-frame nonproductive sequences were analyzed to study raw recombination free of thymic and clonal selection effects. The public reads were reprocessed in TCRdb via fastp at Q25 and MiXCR, keeping in-frame beta chains. Merged by CDR3 protein, the rows form single entries marked with the most common genes and DNA. These V and J calls derive from TCRdb rather than the authors' analysis. This sample is represented by roughly 720,000 distinct CDR3 sequences; approximately 18% of them were singletons. The ten largest clones represent 13% of the sample.

The investigation overall reported the following: A weaker excess of twin sharing was found in beta out-of-frame sequences because the signal-to-noise ratio was lowered by fewer shared sequences. Zero-insertion analyses could be partly confounded by invariant T cells such as MAIT and iNKT, though diverse VJ usage argued against such confounding for most clonotypes. In monozygotic twins, recombination models systematically underestimated out-of-frame TCR alpha sharing, but the models matched the sharing seen between unrelated individuals. Because the same donors could not be followed over many years, the conclusions relied on cross-sectional statistical analysis. Fewer insertions were carried by abundant cord blood beta clonotypes, a similar but weaker trend appeared in young adult naive repertoires, and no such trend appeared in memory repertoires. Compared with coincidental sharing between unrelated individuals, out-of-frame TCR alpha sequences shared between twins showed an excess of sequences with low generation probability.

This clonotype was counted between two and nine times. Its binding antigen is unknown. Per-base quality was not reported, and no clone a single base away is much larger than it. Measured from the cysteine to the phenylalanine, the CDR3 is 14 residues long. The entry retains the CDR3 DNA only, 42 bases that are in frame from base 1. Trimming at the junction amounts to 4 bases on V and 1 base on J, and the germline ends lie 10 bases apart. The same specimen was also included in a second study, on T cells expressing NK-cell markers. The second paper further reports: Three sorted T-cell subsets (CD3+CD56+NKG2C+, CD3+CD56+NKG2C- and CD3+CD56-NKG2C+) from under 10 donors had their TCR beta-chain repertoires profiled. Among the eight sequenced donors, only one was HCMV-seronegative, while the other seven were HCMV-seropositive. In several experiments an anti-gammadeltaTCR antibody was added to restrict sorting to alphabetaTCR-expressing T cells. In several donors, the dominant CD3+CD56+NKG2C+ clonotypes were among the top 10 CD8+ clonotypes and accounted for roughly 1.0-8% of CD8+ T cells. Those dominant clonotypes were again the most abundant among CD3+CD56-NKG2C+ cells in a few donors, at about 25-60.1%. It remained unclear whether the expanded NKG2C-expressing T cell clones were specific for HCMV antigens. All eight donors whose samples were sequenced were randomly selected healthy volunteers, three of them men and five women. A commercial ELISA kit detecting HCMV-specific IgG in serum was used to determine HCMV serostatus. For several donors, bulk peripheral blood T-cell repertoires were also sequenced from unsorted PBMC. MIGEC was used to demultiplex reads and group the reads by UMI, and MiTCR was used to assemble and quantify clonotypes. To exclude erroneous sequences, only TCR cDNA sequences supported by at least two reads were retained. The tcR package was used for downstream repertoire analysis, and clonotypes were matched between fractions using CDR3 nucleotide sequence together with V segment. VDJmatch was used to annotate antigen specificity against VDJdb, with one amino acid substitution allowed in CDR3.

The chain is encoded by TRBV12-3 or TRBV12-4 joined to TRBJ1-1; no D gene can be assigned with confidence. The sequencing sample was made of PBMCs. The clonotype comes from a woman under 30 in good health. The CDR3 region has the sequence CASSSPQQNTEAFF. The DNA reads TGTGCCAGCAGTTCTCCCCAGCAGAACACTGAAGCTTTCTTT.